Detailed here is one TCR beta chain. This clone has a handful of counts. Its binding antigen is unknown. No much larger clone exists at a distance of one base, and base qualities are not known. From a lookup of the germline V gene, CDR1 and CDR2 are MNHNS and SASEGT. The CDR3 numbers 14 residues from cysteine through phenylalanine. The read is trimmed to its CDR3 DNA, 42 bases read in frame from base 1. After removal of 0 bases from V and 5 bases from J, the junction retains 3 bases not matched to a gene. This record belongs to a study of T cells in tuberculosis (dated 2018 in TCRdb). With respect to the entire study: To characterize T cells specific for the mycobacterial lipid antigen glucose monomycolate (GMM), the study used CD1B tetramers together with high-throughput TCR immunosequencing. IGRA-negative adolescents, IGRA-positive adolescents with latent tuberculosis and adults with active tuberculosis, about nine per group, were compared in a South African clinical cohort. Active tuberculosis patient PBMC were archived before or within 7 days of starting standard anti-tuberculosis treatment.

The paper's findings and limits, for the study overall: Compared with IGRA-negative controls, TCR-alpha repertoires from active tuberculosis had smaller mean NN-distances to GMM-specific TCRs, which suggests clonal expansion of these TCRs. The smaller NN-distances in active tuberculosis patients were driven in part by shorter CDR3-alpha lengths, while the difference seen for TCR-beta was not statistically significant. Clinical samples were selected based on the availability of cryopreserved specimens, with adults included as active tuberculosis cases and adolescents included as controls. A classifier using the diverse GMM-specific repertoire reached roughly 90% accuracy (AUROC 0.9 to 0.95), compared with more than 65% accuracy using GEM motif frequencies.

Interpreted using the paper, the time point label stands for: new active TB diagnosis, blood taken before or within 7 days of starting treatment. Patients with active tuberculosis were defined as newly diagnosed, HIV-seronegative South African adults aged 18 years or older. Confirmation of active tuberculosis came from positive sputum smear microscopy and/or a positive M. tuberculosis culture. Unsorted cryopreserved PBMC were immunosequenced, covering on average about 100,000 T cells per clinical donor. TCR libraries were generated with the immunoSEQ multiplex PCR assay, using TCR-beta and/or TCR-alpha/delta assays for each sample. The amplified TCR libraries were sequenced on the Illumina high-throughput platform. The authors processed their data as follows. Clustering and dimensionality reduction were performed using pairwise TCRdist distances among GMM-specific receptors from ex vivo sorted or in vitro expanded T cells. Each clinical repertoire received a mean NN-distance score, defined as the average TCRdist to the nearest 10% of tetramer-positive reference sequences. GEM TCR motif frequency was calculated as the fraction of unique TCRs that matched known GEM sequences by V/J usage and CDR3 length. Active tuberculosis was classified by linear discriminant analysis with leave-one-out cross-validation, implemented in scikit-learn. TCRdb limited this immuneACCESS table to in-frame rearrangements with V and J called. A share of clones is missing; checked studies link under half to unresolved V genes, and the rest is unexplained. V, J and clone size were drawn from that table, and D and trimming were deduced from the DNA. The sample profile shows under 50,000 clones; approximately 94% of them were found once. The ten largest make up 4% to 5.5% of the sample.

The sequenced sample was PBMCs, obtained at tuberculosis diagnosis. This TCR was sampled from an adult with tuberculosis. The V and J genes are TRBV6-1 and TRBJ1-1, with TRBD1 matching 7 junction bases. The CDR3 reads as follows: CASSEAPTGTEAFF. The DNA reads TGTGCCAGCAGTGAAGCCCCGACAGGGACTGAAGCTTTCTTT.